These 25 T cell receptor beta chains came from one sample sequenced in a study of T-cell reconstitution after alpha-beta-depleted transplantation in children (dated by TCRdb to about 2016). The library was generated by PCR. The data were produced on an Illumina HiSeq 2500. TCR library preparation used molecular barcoding, with unique molecular identifiers applied to normalize quantification of the TCRbeta repertoire. Using fastp trimming at Q25 and MiXCR clonotype assembly, TCRdb reanalyzed the public sequencing data and kept in-frame beta chains. Each entry merges the rows of one CDR3 protein and shows their most common DNA and genes. The sample profile shows 300,000 to 400,000 distinct CDR3 sequences; more than 10% of them were found once. The top ten constitute around 4.5% of the sample. This material consisted of PBMCs, taken from the stem cell graft. These receptors were collected from a human donor who donated a stem cell graft to a child with Fanconi anemia.

The chain has TRBV20-1 and TRBJ1-3; D gene ambiguous. The CDR3 is made up of 15 amino acids. The ends were cut back, 4 bases at V and 1 base at J, with 14 bases in the middle. Germline V gene sequence: CDR1 DFQATT, CDR2 SNEGSKA (reference sequence). CDR3 sequence: CSAIRAAGSGNTIYF. CDR3 DNA: TGCAGTGCTATCCGGGCCGCCGGGTCTGGAAACACCATATATTTT.

CDR3 coding DNA: TGTGCCAGCAGCTTAGGGCTATTTAATGAAAAACTGTTTTTT. Translation gives CASSLGLFNEKLFF. The V call is TRBV7-2, the J call TRBJ1-4; D unclear. The CDR3 has 14 amino acids. With 1 base removed from V and 4 bases from J, the gap between germline ends came to 7 bases. Germline CDR1 is SGHTA and CDR2 is FQGNSA.

Many counts were recorded for this clonotype. The chain employs TRBV5-6 and TRBJ1-1; a weak D match, TRBD1 (5 bases). Trimming left V 0 bases short and J 3 bases short, with 9 bases between. Germline V gene data show CDR1 as SGHDT and CDR2 as YYEEEE. This CDR3 region has 14 residues. The CDR3 DNA follows: TGTGCCAGCAGCTTGGCCGGGGGTTACACTGAAGCTTTCTTT. Its translation is CASSLAGGYTEAFF.

This clonotype was recorded many times. V is TRBV14 and J is TRBJ2-1, with 7 bases aligning to TRBD2. Trimming removed 2 bases from V and 13 bases from J; junction bases left unmatched: 8. This CDR3 contains 13 residues. Germline CDR1 and CDR2: SGHDN and FVKESK. The CDR3 loop is CASSQYQRGHQFF. CDR3 coding DNA: TGTGCCAGCAGCCAATATCAGCGGGGCCACCAGTTCTTC.

The rearrangement uses TRBV7-8 and TRBJ2-7; D is uncertain. CDR1 is SGHVS and CDR2 is FQNEAQ in the germline V gene. V was cut by 3 bases and J by 3 bases, with 12 bases left in between. This CDR3 is built from 14 residues. The CDR3 DNA sequence: TGTGCCAGCAGCTTGGACCCAGACGACTACGAGCAGTACGTC. This sequence encodes CASSLDPDDYEQYV.

This clonotype occurred many times. The J gene is TRBJ2-3, the V gene TRBV20-1, with 9 nucleotides matching TRBD2. The CDR3 runs 15 residues. V gave up 0 bases and J gave up 3 bases; unmatched junction bases: 4. CDR1 and CDR2 (germline): DFQATT, SNEGSKA (reference sequence). CDR3 in amino acids: CSARDATSGTDTQYF. CDR3 in DNA: TGCAGTGCTAGAGATGCGACTAGCGGAACAGATACGCAGTATTTT.

The V gene is TRBV25-1, the J gene TRBJ2-7, with TRBD1 matching 9 bases. V trimming: 7 bases; J trimming: 5 bases; junction bases outside the gene matches: 9. Germline V lookup: CDR1 MGHDK, CDR2 SYGVNS. CDR3 size: 14 residues. The CDR3 DNA reads TGTGCCAGCACCGCCCTGGGACAGGGACACGAGCAGTACTTC. This encodes CASTALGQGHEQYF.

This clonotype was seen at least ten times. The chain is built from TRBV5-1 and TRBJ1-1; TRBD1 matches 8 bases. In germline, CDR1 is SGHRS, CDR2 YFSETQ. The CDR3 totals 15 residues. V shed 3 bases and J 0 bases; nucleotides not matched to a gene: 4. CDR3 nucleotide sequence: TGCGCCAGCAGCTCCCGGACAGGGATGAACACTGAAGCTTTCTTT. It encodes CASSSRTGMNTEAFF.

This clonotype was observed a few times. The genes are TRBV4-3 and TRBJ2-2, with D perhaps assigned TRBD1 or TRBD2 (5 bases each). Germline lookup yields CDR1 LGHNA and CDR2 YSLEER. V was pared by 1 base and J by 7 bases, with 16 bases between. The CDR3 totals 16 residues. The CDR3 region is CASSQARDGALGELFF. The CDR3, as DNA: TGCGCCAGCAGCCAAGCTAGAGACGGGGCCCTCGGGGAGCTGTTTTTT.

In its sample, this clonotype was seen many times. The rearrangement joins TRBV6-5 to TRBJ1-4; D is undetermined. V lost 2 bases and J 6 bases, leaving 7 bases between the germline ends. Germline CDR1 is MNHEY and CDR2 is SVGAGI. The CDR3 is 13 residues long. The CDR3 is CASSYVGDEKLFF. In nucleotides, the CDR3 is TGTGCCAGCAGTTACGTGGGTGATGAAAAACTGTTTTTT.

This clonotype has ten or more counts. The gene calls are TRBV9 and TRBJ2-1; 13 nucleotides line up with TRBD2. This CDR3 region has 15 residues. The germline gives CDR1 SGDLS, CDR2 YYNGEE. After removal of 0 bases from V and 9 bases from J, the junction contained 3 bases not matched to a gene. Here the CDR3 reads CASSVVGLAGSEQFF. The CDR3 bases are TGTGCCAGCAGCGTAGTGGGACTAGCGGGGAGTGAGCAGTTCTTC.

This chain connects TRBV11-2 to TRBJ2-3; 7 nucleotides agree with TRBD1. Looked up from germline, CDR1 is SGHAT and CDR2 is FQNNGV. Trimming removed 1 base from V and 3 bases from J; junction bases left unmatched: 16. This CDR3 contains 19 residues. The CDR3, as DNA: TGTGCCAGCAGCTTAGGGTCAAGGGGTAGGGGGCGACGGACAGATACGCAGTATTTT. Translating it yields CASSLGSRGRGRRTDTQYF.

This clonotype was seen at least ten times. The V and J genes are TRBV27 and TRBJ2-2; TRBD2 is a possible D gene (5 bases). Trimming removed 4 bases at V and 5 bases at J, with 8 bases between. CDR1 is MNHEY and CDR2 is SMNVEV in the germline V gene (reference sequence). This CDR3 comprises 13 residues. CDR3 DNA: TGTGCCAGCAGTTCAGCGGAGACCGGGGAGCTGTTTTTT. Its translation is CASSSAETGELFF.

This clonotype was counted between two and nine times. The chain joins TRBV19 to TRBJ1-1; 7 bases align to TRBD1. V trimming: 6 bases; J trimming: 3 bases; junction bases outside the gene matches: 7. Germline values: CDR1 LNHDA, CDR2 SQIVND (reference sequence). The CDR3 has 14 residues. The DNA for the CDR3 is TGTGCCAGTAGGGGATGGGACAGAGACACTGAAGCTTTCTTT. The encoded protein is CASRGWDRDTEAFF.

This clonotype was observed a single time. The V call is TRBV30, the J call TRBJ2-3, with D unresolved. The CDR3 totals 13 residues. Germline V CDR1 and CDR2: GTSNPN, SVGIG (reference sequence). V was clipped by 2 bases and J by 1 base, with 7 bases between them. CDR3 in amino acids: CAWSTTGTDTQYF. CDR3 coding DNA: TGTGCCTGGAGTACTACTGGCACAGATACGCAGTATTTT.

This clonotype was seen only a few times. The CDR3 DNA reads TGTGCCAGCAGTTTATCGGCTAGCGGGGCACGAGAGCAGTACTTC. Translated, it gives CASSLSASGAREQYF. This chain uses TRBV27 with TRBJ2-7; TRBD2 matches 9 bases. Germline-derived CDR1 and CDR2 are MNHEY and SMNVEV (reference sequence). The CDR3 is made up of 15 amino acids. Trimming took 0 bases from V and 7 from J; bases not matched to a gene: 7.

This clonotype was counted many times. This sequence joins TRBV12-3 or TRBV12-4 and TRBJ1-4, with 11 positions matching TRBD1. The CDR3 covers 15 residues. J gave up 7 bases and V 4 bases, and 5 bases lay outside the gene matches. CDR3 in amino acids: CASSSSGTGGEKLFF. CDR3 coding DNA: TGTGCCAGCAGTTCATCCGGGACAGGGGGTGAAAAACTGTTTTTT.

The rearrangement uses TRBV11-1 and TRBJ1-1; D remains ambiguous. CDR3 length: 18 amino acids. V lost 1 base, J lost 0 bases, and 18 bases lay in between. The germline gives CDR1 SGHAT, CDR2 FQDESV (reference sequence). Here the CDR3 reads CASSLGATRIAMNTEAFF. The CDR3 bases are TGTGCCAGCAGCTTAGGGGCCACACGTATTGCTATGAACACTGAAGCTTTCTTT. Using reference TRBV11-1 and TRBJ1-1 for the parts outside the CDR3, the full variable domain is EAEVAQSPRYKITEKSQAVAFWCDPISGHATLYWYRQILGQGPELLVQFQDESVVDDSQLPKDRFSAERLKGVDSTLKIQPAELGDSAMYLCASSLGATRIAMNTEAFFGQGTRLTVV.

This clonotype was found once. Just one base apart from a much larger clone, this may be a read error. J is TRBJ1-1 and V is TRBV5-1, with 9 nucleotides matching TRBD1. Looked up from germline, CDR1 is SGHRS and CDR2 is YFSETQ. V dropped 7 bases and J dropped 7; count of bases not matched to a gene: 8. The CDR3 is 13 amino acids. The CDR3 nucleotides are TGCGCCAGCGGCACCGGGACAGGGAATGAAGCTTTCTTT. Encoded protein: CASGTGTGNEAFF.

At least ten counts were recorded for this clonotype. The chain recombines TRBV20-1 with TRBJ1-3; D call uncertain. The length of the CDR3 is 14 residues. With 6 bases removed from V and 0 bases from J, the gap between germline ends came to 12 bases. Germline-derived CDR1 and CDR2 are DFQATT and SNEGSKA (reference sequence). The CDR3 reads CSAAGPYSGNTIYF. The CDR3 nucleotides read TGCAGTGCCGCAGGACCTTACTCTGGAAACACCATATATTTT.

This sequence joins TRBV4-2 and TRBJ2-2; D assignment may be TRBD1 or TRBD2 (5 bases each). The germline gives CDR1 LGHNA, CDR2 YNFKEQ. Trimming left V 8 bases short and J 3 bases short, with 10 bases between. The CDR3 runs 13 residues. CDR3 nucleotides: TGTGCCAGCGTACCGGGGCACACCGGGGAGCTGTTTTTT. Translating it yields CASVPGHTGELFF.

This clonotype has a handful of counts. The V call is TRBV6-6, the J call TRBJ1-1; D gene unclear. The CDR3 consists of 12 residues. V was pared by 5 bases and J by 13 bases, with 17 bases between. Germline loops: CDR1 MNHNY, CDR2 SVGAGI (reference sequence). The CDR3 bases are TGTGCCAGCAGTCGGACGTTAGACGCGGGTTTCTTT. Amino acid sequence: CASSRTLDAGFF.

Many counts were recorded for this clonotype. The chain joins TRBV2 to TRBJ2-5; D perhaps matches TRBD2 (7 bases). Between the trimmed V and J ends, which lost 6 bases and 5 bases, there was a span of 16 bases. The CDR3 is 14 amino acids. The V gene's germline CDR1 is SNHLY and CDR2 FYNNEI. The DNA of the CDR3 is TGTGCCAGCAGAGTCGGGGGGCCTCAGGAGACCCAGTACTTC. It yields the protein CASRVGGPQETQYF.

V and J are TRBV30 and TRBJ2-3, with D unclear. V gave up 3 bases and J gave up 5 bases, with 15 bases separating them. This CDR3 is 14 amino acids long. Looked up from germline, CDR1 is GTSNPN and CDR2 is SVGIG (reference sequence). The CDR3 protein is CAWSYGSPGDTQYF. CDR3 in DNA: TGTGCCTGGAGCTACGGCTCCCCAGGAGATACGCAGTATTTT.

The chain is built from TRBV20-1 and TRBJ1-4; the D is unclear. Germline CDR1 DFQATT, CDR2 SNEGSKA (reference sequence). Deletions cut 3 bases from V and 3 bases from J, with 11 bases between. The CDR3 is made up of 14 amino acids. The CDR3 DNA reads as TGCAGTGCTAGGGAGATCGGGGCTAATGAAAAACTGTTTTTT. Protein: CSAREIGANEKLFF.